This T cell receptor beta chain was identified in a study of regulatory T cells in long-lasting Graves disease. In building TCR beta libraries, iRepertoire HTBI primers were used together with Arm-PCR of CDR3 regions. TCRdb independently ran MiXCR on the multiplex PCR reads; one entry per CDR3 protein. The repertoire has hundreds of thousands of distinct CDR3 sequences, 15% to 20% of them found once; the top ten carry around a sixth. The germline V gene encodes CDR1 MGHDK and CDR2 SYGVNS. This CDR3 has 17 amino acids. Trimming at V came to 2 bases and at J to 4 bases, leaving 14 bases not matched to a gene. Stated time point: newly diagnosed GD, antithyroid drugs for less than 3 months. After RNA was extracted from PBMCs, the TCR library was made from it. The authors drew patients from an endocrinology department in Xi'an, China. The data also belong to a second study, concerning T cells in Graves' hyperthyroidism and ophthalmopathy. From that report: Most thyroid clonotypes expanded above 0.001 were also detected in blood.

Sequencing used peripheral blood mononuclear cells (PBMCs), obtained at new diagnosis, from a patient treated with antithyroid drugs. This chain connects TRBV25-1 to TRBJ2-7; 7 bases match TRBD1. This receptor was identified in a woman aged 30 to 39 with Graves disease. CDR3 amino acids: CASSENPGWTGNYEQYF. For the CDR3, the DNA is TGTGCCAGCAGTGAAAACCCGGGTTGGACAGGAAATTACGAGCAGTACTTC.